A selection of T cell receptor beta chains follows, all from one sample in a study of T cell responses to AZD1222 COVID-19 vaccine. Here immunoSEQ multiplex PCR was the method, and the copy in TCRdb shows in-frame clones only, minus some. The sample contains some 84,000 clones, around 90% of which appear only once. The sequencing here drew on peripheral blood, taken 28 days after the second AZD1222 dose. The receptors come from an adult who received the AZD1222 COVID-19 vaccine. CDR3s include the opening cysteine and the closing phenylalanine or tryptophan. A D gene is named only where the DNA matches it firmly. Where a row states a size, it is once, few, many or the class of an expanded clone; other rows omit it.

J gene | V gene | D gene | clone size | CDR3 protein | CDR3 DNA
TRBJ1-6 | TRBV4-2 | - | - | CASSPQGWSYNSPLHF | TGTGCCAGCAGCCCCCAGGGATGGTCCTATAATTCACCCCTCCACTTT
TRBJ1-5 | TRBV18 | TRBD1 | - | CASSERGQGRNQPQHF | TGTGCCAGCTCAGAACGGGGACAGGGGAGAAATCAGCCCCAGCATTTT
TRBJ2-7 | TRBV29-1 | TRBD1 | - | CSVELDRSPYEQYF | TGCAGCGTTGAATTGGACAGGTCCCCCTACGAGCAGTACTTC
TRBJ1-2 | TRBV7-2 | - | - | CASSPGTSHYGYTF | TGTGCCAGCAGCCCGGGGACTTCCCACTATGGCTACACCTTC
TRBJ1-1 | TRBV19 | - | - | CARGGRRDLNTEAFF | TGTGCCAGGGGGGGACGGAGAGACCTGAACACTGAAGCTTTCTTT
TRBJ1-5 | TRBV11-1 | - | - | CASSLSQNQPQHF | TGTGCCAGCAGCTTAAGTCAGAATCAGCCCCAGCATTTT
TRBJ1-1 | TRBV7-3 | - | few | CASRSAGHGAEAFF | TGTGCCAGCAGGTCGGCAGGCCATGGCGCTGAAGCTTTCTTT
TRBJ2-7 | TRBV4-1 | - | - | CASSQGAGTTFYEQYF | TGCGCCAGCAGCCAAGGGGCCGGGACCACCTTTTACGAGCAGTACTTC
TRBJ2-4 | TRBV6-5 | TRBD1 | - | CASSRGNIQYF | TGTGCCAGCAGCAGGGGGAACATTCAGTACTTC
TRBJ2-4 | TRBV6-6 | - | - | CASSKSRGEAKNIQYF | TGTGCCAGCAGTAAAAGCCGGGGTGAGGCCAAAAACATTCAGTACTTC
TRBJ2-3 | TRBV19 | - | few | CASSIDLHPDTQYF | TGTGCCAGTAGTATAGATCTCCATCCGGATACGCAGTATTTT
TRBJ2-3 | TRBV9 | - | - | CASSVMNDPHTQYF | TGTGCCAGCAGCGTAATGAACGACCCCCATACGCAGTATTTT
TRBJ2-2 | TRBV19 | TRBD1 | - | CASSPTGANTGELFF | TGTGCCAGTAGTCCGACAGGGGCGAACACCGGGGAGCTGTTTTTT
TRBJ2-5 | TRBV7-7 | - | - | CASSLQEGRGETQYF | TGTGCTAGCAGCTTACAAGAGGGTCGGGGGGAGACCCAGTACTTC
TRBJ1-1 | TRBV18 | - | - | CASFRESRGAFF | TGTGCCAGCTTCCGGGAAAGCCGGGGAGCTTTCTTT
TRBJ1-1 | TRBV5-6 | - | - | CASSLQSSPAFF | TGTGCCAGCAGCTTGCAGTCCTCCCCAGCTTTCTTT
TRBJ1-2 | TRBV12-3/TRBV12-4 | - | few | CASSLTGRGYTF | TGTGCCAGCAGCCTGACCGGCCGGGGCTACACCTTC
TRBJ1-5 | TRBV3-1/TRBV3-2 | - | - | CASSQGGAKCNSNQPQHF | TGTGCCAGCAGCCAAGGGGGCGCCAAATGCAATAGCAATCAGCCCCAGCATTTT
TRBJ1-1 | TRBV6-5 | TRBD1 | - | CASIRYRGDQKAFF | TGTGCCAGCATTAGGTACAGGGGGGATCAGAAAGCTTTCTTT
TRBJ2-3 | TRBV24-1 | - | - | CATSDLRGTADTQYF | TGTGCCACCAGTGATTTGCGGGGGACCGCAGATACGCAGTATTTT
TRBJ1-2 | TRBV4-3 | - | - | CASSPTSGVKGYTF | TGCGCCAGCAGCCCAACCTCCGGGGTAAAGGGCTACACCTTC
TRBJ2-1 | TRBV4-3 | TRBD2 | - | CASSQVWGGYNEQFF | TGCGCCAGCAGCCAAGTGTGGGGAGGGTACAATGAGCAGTTCTTC
TRBJ1-1 | TRBV28 | TRBD1 | - | CASSSPGQGRGTTEAFF | TGTGCCAGCAGTTCTCCGGGACAGGGGAGGGGTACGACTGAAGCTTTCTTT
TRBJ2-2 | TRBV9 | - | once | CASSPAPEPNTGELFF | TGTGCCAGCAGTCCAGCCCCAGAACCGAACACCGGGGAGCTGTTTTTT
TRBJ2-1 | TRBV5-1 | - | few | CASSLVSASNEQFF | TGCGCCAGCAGCTTGGTTTCGGCTAGCAATGAGCAGTTCTTC